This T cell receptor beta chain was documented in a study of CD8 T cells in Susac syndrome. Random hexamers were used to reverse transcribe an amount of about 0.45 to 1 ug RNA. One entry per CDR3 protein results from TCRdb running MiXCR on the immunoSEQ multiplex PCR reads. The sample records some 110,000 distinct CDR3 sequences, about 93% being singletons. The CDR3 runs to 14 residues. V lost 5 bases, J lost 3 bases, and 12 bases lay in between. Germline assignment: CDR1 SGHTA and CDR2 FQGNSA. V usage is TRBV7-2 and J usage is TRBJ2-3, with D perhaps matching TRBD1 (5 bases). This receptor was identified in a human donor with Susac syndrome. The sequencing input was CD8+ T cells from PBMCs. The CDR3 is CASSVGQGTDTQYF. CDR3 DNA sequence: TGTGCCAGCAGCGTCGGCCAGGGAACAGATACGCAGTATTTT.